This T cell receptor beta chain was obtained from a study of identical twins. CDR1 is SGHRS and CDR2 is YFSETQ in the germline V gene. The CDR3 runs to 15 residues. V dropped 0 bases and J dropped 7; count of bases not matched to a gene: 4. This clonotype was recorded many times. Antigen: not known. Study-wide points: Fewer insertions were carried by abundant cord blood beta clonotypes, but none was seen in memory repertoires. Models predicted too little out-of-frame TCR alpha sharing in monozygotic twins. Without tracking the same donors, conclusions rested on cross-sectional statistical analysis.

TCRdb analysed the 5' RACE reads with MiXCR anew, one entry per CDR3 protein. The profile covers 200,000 to 250,000 distinct CDR3 sequences, with roughly a tenth appearing a single time and 10% taken by the ten largest. Everyone who donated was a healthy Caucasian. Sequenced input: memory T cells sorted from blood. The source of this sequence is a man in his fifties in good health. The chain uses TRBV5-1 and TRBJ1-5; 10 bases align to TRBD1. The CDR3 loop is CASSLAPGQGQPQHF. The CDR3 nucleotides read TGCGCCAGCAGCTTGGCCCCGGGACAGGGGCAGCCCCAGCATTTT.